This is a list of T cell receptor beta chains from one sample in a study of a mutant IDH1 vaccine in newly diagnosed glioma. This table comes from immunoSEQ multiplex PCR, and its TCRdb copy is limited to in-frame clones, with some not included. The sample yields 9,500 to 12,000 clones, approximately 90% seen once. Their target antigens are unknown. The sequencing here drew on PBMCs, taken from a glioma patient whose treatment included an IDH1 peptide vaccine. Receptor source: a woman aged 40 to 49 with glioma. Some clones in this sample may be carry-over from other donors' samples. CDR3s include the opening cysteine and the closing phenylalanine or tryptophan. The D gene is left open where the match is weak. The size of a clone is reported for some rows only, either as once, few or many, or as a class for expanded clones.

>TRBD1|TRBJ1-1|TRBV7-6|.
TGTGCCAGCAGCTTGCCAGAAGGGACAGGGAACACTGAAGCTTTCTTT
CASSLPEGTGNTEAFF
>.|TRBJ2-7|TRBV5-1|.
TGCGCCAGCAGCCGCGGACAATTCTACGAGCAGTACTTC
CASSRGQFYEQYF
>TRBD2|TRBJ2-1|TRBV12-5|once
TGTGCTAGTGGTTTGATCGAATTTAGCGGGGCGAGCTCCTACAATGAGCAGTTCTTC
CASGLIEFSGASSYNEQFF
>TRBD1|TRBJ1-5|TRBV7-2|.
TGTGCCAGCAGCCCGGACAGGGGAAATCAGCCCCAGCATTTT
CASSPDRGNQPQHF
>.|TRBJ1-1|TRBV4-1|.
TGCGCCAGCAGCCAAGTAGGGGCTTGGACTGAAGCTTTCTTT
CASSQVGAWTEAFF
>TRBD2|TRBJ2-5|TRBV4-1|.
TGCGCCAGCAGCCAACGGGAGGGTGAGACCCAGTACTTC
CASSQREGETQYF
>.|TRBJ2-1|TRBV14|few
TGTGCCAGCAGCCAAGATTTGGTCGGGAATGAGCAGTTCTTC
CASSQDLVGNEQFF
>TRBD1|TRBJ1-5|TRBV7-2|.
TGTGCCAGCAGCACGCTCGCAGGGGGACAGCCCCAGCATTTT
CASSTLAGGQPQHF
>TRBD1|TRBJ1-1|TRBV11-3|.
TGTGCCAGCAGCTTAGGAGGGGGCAGGGCCAACACTGAAGCTTTCTTT
CASSLGGGRANTEAFF
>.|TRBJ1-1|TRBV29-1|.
TGCAGCGTTCAGGGATCGAGGGTTGAAGCTTTCTTT
CSVQGSRVEAFF
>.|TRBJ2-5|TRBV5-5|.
TGTGCCAGCAGCGCGCTCCGGACACTTCTCCAAGAGACCCAGTACTTC
CASSALRTLLQETQYF
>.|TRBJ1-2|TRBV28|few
TGTGCCAGCAGTTTTTGGGGGGGCTACACCTTC
CASSFWGGYTF
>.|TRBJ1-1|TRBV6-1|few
TGTGCCAGCAGTGAAGCCCTGAACACTGAAGCTTTCTTT
CASSEALNTEAFF
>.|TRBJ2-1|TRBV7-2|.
TGTGCCAGCAGCTTCTGGGTCGAGCAGTTCTTC
CASSFWVEQFF
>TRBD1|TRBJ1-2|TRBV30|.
TGTGCCTGGAGTAGTAGGACAGGCAACTATGGCTACACCTTC
CAWSSRTGNYGYTF
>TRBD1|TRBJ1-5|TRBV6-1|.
TGTGCCAGCAGTGAGTTCAGGGGGCAGCCCCAGCATTTT
CASSEFRGQPQHF
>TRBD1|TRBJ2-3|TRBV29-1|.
TGCAGCGTACGTACAGGGGGCGAAGGAGATACGCAGTATTTT
CSVRTGGEGDTQYF
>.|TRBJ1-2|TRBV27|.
TGTGCCAGCAGCCCCAGGGTTTTGTTGGGAGCTAACTATGGCTACACCTTC
CASSPRVLLGANYGYTF
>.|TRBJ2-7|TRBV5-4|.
TGTGCCAGCAGCTTTTCTCCCGAGTACGAGCAGTACTTC
CASSFSPEYEQYF
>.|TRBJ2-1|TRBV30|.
TGTGCCTGGAGTTCCAGCGATGAGCAGTTCTTC
CAWSSSDEQFF
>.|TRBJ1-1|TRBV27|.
TGTGCCAGCAGTCAAGGGCGTGAAGCTTTCTTT
CASSQGREAFF
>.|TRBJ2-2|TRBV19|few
TGTGCCAGTACTCATAGCGGTTACACCGGGGAGCTGTTTTTT
CASTHSGYTGELFF
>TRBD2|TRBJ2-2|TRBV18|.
TGTGCCAGCTCACCGGGGACTAGCGGGACCGCCGGGGAGCTGTTTTTT
CASSPGTSGTAGELFF
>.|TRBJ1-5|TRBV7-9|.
TGTGCCAGCAGCCCCGAGGGGGGGCTCAATCAGCCCCAGCATTTT
CASSPEGGLNQPQHF
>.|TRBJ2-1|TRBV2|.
TGTGCCAGCAGTGCGGGGCTCCTCAGCCGGGATGAGCAGTTCTTC
CASSAGLLSRDEQFF
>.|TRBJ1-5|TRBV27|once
TGTGCCAGCAGTCCCCAAGTGGGCTCCCATCAGCCCCAGCATTTT
CASSPQVGSHQPQHF
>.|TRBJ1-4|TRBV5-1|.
TGCGCCAGCAGCTTGGGACGAACAACTAATGAAAAACTGTTTTTT
CASSLGRTTNEKLFF
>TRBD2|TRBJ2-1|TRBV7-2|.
TGTGCCAGCAGCTTAGAAGGGACTAGCGGGCGTTACTACAATGAGCAGTTCTTC
CASSLEGTSGRYYNEQFF
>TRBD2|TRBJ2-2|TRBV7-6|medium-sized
TGTGCCAGCAGCTTAGTAGCTAGCGGGAACACCGGGGAGCTGTTTTTT
CASSLVASGNTGELFF
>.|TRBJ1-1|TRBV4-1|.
TGCGCCAGCAGCCAACTTACCTCGAACACTGAAGCTTTCTTT
CASSQLTSNTEAFF
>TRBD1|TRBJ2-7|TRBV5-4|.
TGTGCCAGCAGCTTGAAGGGGGCGTACGAGCAGTACTTC
CASSLKGAYEQYF
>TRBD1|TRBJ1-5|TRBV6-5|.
TGTGCCAGCACCCCGACAGGGCCCAATCAGCCCCAGCATTTT
CASTPTGPNQPQHF
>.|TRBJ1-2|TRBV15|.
TGTGCCACCAGCAGAGATAAAACAGGCTATGGCTACACCTTC
CATSRDKTGYGYTF
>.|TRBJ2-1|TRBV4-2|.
TGTGCCAGCAGCCAAGTCTTGGGACGGAATGAGCAGTTCTTC
CASSQVLGRNEQFF
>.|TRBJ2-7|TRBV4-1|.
TGCGCCAGCAGCCCTAAAAGTGCCGGGGCCTACGAGCAGTACTTC
CASSPKSAGAYEQYF
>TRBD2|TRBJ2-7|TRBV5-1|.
TGCGCCAGCAGCTCTCCCCCTAGCGGGGGGGCCCACGAGCAGTACTTC
CASSSPPSGGAHEQYF
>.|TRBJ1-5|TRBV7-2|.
TGTGCCAGCAGCTTAGGAGACCTGTCGGGCAATCAGCCCCAGCATTTT
CASSLGDLSGNQPQHF
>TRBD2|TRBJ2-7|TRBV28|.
TGTGCCAGCAGTTCAAGCGGGAGGTCGGAGCAGTACTTC
CASSSSGRSEQYF
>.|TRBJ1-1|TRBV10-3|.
TGTGCCATCAGTCAGGGAGGGGGGGAAGCTTTCTTT
CAISQGGGEAFF
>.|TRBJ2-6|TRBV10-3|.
TGTGCCATCGCCAGCGAAGGGGCCAACGTCCTGACTTTC
CAIASEGANVLTF
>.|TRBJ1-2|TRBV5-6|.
TGTGCCAGCAGCTTGAGCCACTATGGCTACACCTTC
CASSLSHYGYTF
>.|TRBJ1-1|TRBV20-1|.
TGCAGTGCTAGAGGGGCCACTGAAGCTTTCTTT
CSARGATEAFF
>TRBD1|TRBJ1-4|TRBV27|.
TGTGCCAGTAGTTTGAAGATCTCCCCGACAGGGTTTAATGAAAAACTGTTTTTT
CASSLKISPTGFNEKLFF
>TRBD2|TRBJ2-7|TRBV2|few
TGTGCCAGCCTTAGCGGGGTCCGCCTCCACGAGCAGTACTTC
CASLSGVRLHEQYF
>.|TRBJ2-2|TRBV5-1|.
TGCGCCAGCAGCTCCCCCCCGAGTACCGGGGAGCTGTTTTTT
CASSSPPSTGELFF
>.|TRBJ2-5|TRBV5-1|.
TGCGCCAGCAGCTTGCCCACAGAGCAAGAGACCCAGTACTTC
CASSLPTEQETQYF
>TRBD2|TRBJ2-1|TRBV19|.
TGTGCCAGTAGTATGCCCCTTGTACCGGGACTAGCGGGGGGGCGCAATGAGCAGTTCTTC
CASSMPLVPGLAGGRNEQFF
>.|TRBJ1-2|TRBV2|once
TGTGCCAGCAGTGTTTCGGAAAACTATGGCTACACCTTC
CASSVSENYGYTF
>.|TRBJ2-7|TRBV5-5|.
TGTGCCAGCAGCTATTCCTACGAGCAGTACTTC
CASSYSYEQYF
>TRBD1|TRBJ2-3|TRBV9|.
TGTGCCAGCAGCGGAGCCAGGGGGCAGTCCACAGATACGCAGTATTTT
CASSGARGQSTDTQYF
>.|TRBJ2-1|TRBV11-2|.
TGTGCCAGCAGCTTAGAGGACTTGCCTCGAGACTCCTACAATGAGCAGTTCTTC
CASSLEDLPRDSYNEQFF
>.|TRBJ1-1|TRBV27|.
TGTGCCAGCAGAGCAGGGATGAACACTGAAGCTTTCTTT
CASRAGMNTEAFF
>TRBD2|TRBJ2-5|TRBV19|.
TGTGCCAGTAGCAGGACTAGTCGAGAGACCCAGTACTTC
CASSRTSRETQYF